This entry lists 26 T cell receptor beta chains sequenced from one sample in a study of shared clonotypes between healthy human individuals. Sequencing used immunoSEQ multiplex PCR; TCRdb keeps in-frame clones, though not all of them. The repertoire has fewer than 1.6 million clones, 97% to 99% of them found once; the top ten carry approximately 0.4%. The specimen was naive CD4+ T cells sorted from blood. As for subset: CD45RA+ positively selected. The receptors were sampled from a man aged 30 to 45 in good health.

The chain couples TRBV7-9 to TRBJ2-5; D is perhaps TRBD1 or TRBD2 (5 bases each). Germline loops: CDR1 SEHNR, CDR2 FQNEAQ (reference sequence). The CDR3 consists of 15 residues. V lost 5 bases, J lost 9 bases, and 22 bases lay in between. As DNA, the CDR3 is TGTGCCAGCAGCCCCACGGGGCTCGGCGGCGGGTCCCAGTACTTC. It codes for CASSPTGLGGGSQYF.

As for this clone: Other DNA sequences within the sample encode an identical CDR3. This rearrangement joins TRBV5-1 to TRBJ1-3, with 8 bases matching TRBD1. Germline V gene lookup returns CDR1 SGHRS and CDR2 YFSETQ. The junction had 4 bases not matched to a gene; V was cut back by 5 bases and J by 3 bases. The CDR3 is made up of 14 amino acids. CDR3 loop: CASSPQGGGNTIYF. The CDR3 nucleotides read TGCGCCAGCAGTCCACAGGGGGGTGGAAACACCATATATTTT.

This clone was seen a single time. This sequence joins TRBV6-1 and TRBJ1-2; the match to TRBD1 covers 7 bases. The CDR3 sequence is 14 residues long. J gave up 4 bases and V 3 bases, and 5 bases lay outside the gene matches. The germline V gene encodes CDR1 MNHNS and CDR2 SASEGT. The CDR3 nucleotides read TGTGCCAGCAGTGACCGGGACAGACTCTATGGCTACACCTTC. Residues: CASSDRDRLYGYTF.

V is TRBV5-4 and J is TRBJ2-7; tentative D call: TRBD1 (6 bases). V lost 2 bases and J 3 bases, leaving 9 bases between the germline ends. Germline CDR1 SGHNT, CDR2 YYREEE (reference sequence). The CDR3 runs 13 residues. The DNA of the CDR3 is TGTGCCAGCAGCTTCCGGGACAACTACGAGCAGTACTTC. The encoded protein is CASSFRDNYEQYF.

The gene calls are TRBV29-1 and TRBJ2-7; D tentatively fits TRBD1 or TRBD2 (5 bases each). Trimming shortened V by 4 bases and J by 7 bases, and 23 bases separated the two germline ends. The CDR3 contains 15 residues. Germline CDR1 and CDR2: SQVTM and ANQGSEA. DNA of the CDR3: TGCAGCGTTGCGGGGTCTGGGGGAGCGACGTGGGAGCAGTACTTC. Its protein product is CSVAGSGGATWEQYF.

The chain employs TRBV9 and TRBJ1-2; D is possibly TRBD1 (6 bases). Trimming took off 4 bases at V and 6 bases at J, with 13 bases between the two ends. This CDR3 spans 13 amino acids. CDR1 is SGDLS, CDR2 YYNGEE, per germline. The chain's CDR3 is CASSNTGYHGYTF. The CDR3 coding sequence is TGTGCCAGCAGCAATACAGGGTATCATGGCTACACCTTC.

This chain connects TRBV30 to TRBJ1-1, with D possibly TRBD1 on 6 matching bases. Germline V lookup: CDR1 GTSNPN, CDR2 SVGIG (reference sequence). The CDR3 has 17 amino acids. Trimming removed 2 bases at V and 0 bases at J, with 19 bases between. The CDR3 spells CAWSPISQGLMNTEAFF. The CDR3 DNA reads as TGTGCCTGGAGTCCTATATCACAGGGACTAATGAACACTGAAGCTTTCTTT. Supplemented by reference TRBV30 and TRBJ1-1, the full variable domain reads SQTIHQWPATLVQPVGSPLSLECTVEGTSNPNLYWYRQAAGRGLQLLFYSVGIGQISSEVPQNLSASRPQDRQFILSSKKLLLSDSGFYLCAWSPISQGLMNTEAFFGQGTRLTVV.

This rearrangement joins TRBV7-9 to TRBJ1-1; tentative D call: TRBD1 (5 bases). V gave up 1 base and J gave up 4 bases, with 10 bases separating them. The CDR3 length is 14 residues. Germline values: CDR1 SEHNR, CDR2 FQNEAQ (reference sequence). In nucleotides, the CDR3 is TGTGCCAGCAGCTTAGTGGGGGAGGGCACTGAAGCTTTCTTT. It is translated as CASSLVGEGTEAFF.

This rearrangement joins TRBV5-1 to TRBJ2-7; maybe TRBD1 (6 bases). Germline V lookup: CDR1 SGHRS, CDR2 YFSETQ. CDR3 length: 13 residues. V lost 4 bases to trimming and J lost 1 base, with 9 bases between them. CDR3 amino acids: CASSQGQSYEQYF. CDR3 nucleotide sequence: TGCGCCAGCAGCCAAGGACAGTCCTACGAGCAGTACTTC.

The chain links TRBV11-2 to TRBJ1-1; 7 nucleotides line up with TRBD1. CDR1 and CDR2 (germline): SGHAT, FQNNGV. The junction had 7 bases not matched to a gene; V was cut back by 6 bases and J by 0 bases. CDR3 size: 15 residues. CDR3 coding DNA: TGTGCCAGCAGAGACGTAGGGGGCATGAACACTGAAGCTTTCTTT. Residues: CASRDVGGMNTEAFF.

The chain recombines TRBV15 with TRBJ2-3; no clear D. The length of the CDR3 is 11 residues. The ends were cut back, 4 bases at V and 4 bases at J, with 3 bases in the middle. CDR1 is LNHNV, CDR2 YYDKDF, per germline (reference sequence). The DNA of the CDR3 is TGTGCCACCAGCATATCAGATACGCAGTATTTT. Encoded protein: CATSISDTQYF. Complete variable domain (other parts from reference TRBV15 and TRBJ2-3): DAMVIQNPRYQVTQFGKPVTLSCSQTLNHNVMYWYQQKSSQAPKLLFHYYDKDFNNEADTPDNFQSRRPNTSFCFLDIRSPGLGDTAMYLCATSISDTQYFGPGTRLTVL.

This clone was recorded once. The chain employs TRBV7-3 and TRBJ2-1; D remains unclear. Germline V gene data show CDR1 as SGHTA and CDR2 as FQGTGA. V was pared by 1 base and J by 4 bases, with 5 bases between. There are 13 residues in the CDR3. The CDR3 here is CASSLMAYNEQFF. The CDR3 bases are TGTGCCAGCAGCTTAATGGCGTACAATGAGCAGTTCTTC.

The genes are TRBV30 and TRBJ2-3, with D unclear. CDR1 and CDR2 from the germline V gene are GTSNPN and SVGIG (reference sequence). This CDR3 is built from 16 residues. The V gene lost 0 bases and the J gene lost 4 bases, with 17 bases spanning the gap. In nucleotides, the CDR3 is TGTGCCTGGAGTGTTATGGCGCATCCCCGTCCAGATACGCAGTATTTT. This encodes CAWSVMAHPRPDTQYF. Drawing the rest from reference TRBV30 and TRBJ2-3, the complete variable domain is SQTIHQWPATLVQPVGSPLSLECTVEGTSNPNLYWYRQAAGRGLQLLFYSVGIGQISSEVPQNLSASRPQDRQFILSSKKLLLSDSGFYLCAWSVMAHPRPDTQYFGPGTRLTVL.

The chain employs TRBV6-1 and TRBJ2-2; D unclear. The CDR3 loop spans 14 amino acids. V gave up 5 bases and J gave up 2 bases, with 9 bases separating them. Germline assignment: CDR1 MNHNS and CDR2 SASEGT. The CDR3 spells CASSLQLNTGELFF. The CDR3 bases are TGTGCCAGCAGTTTACAGTTAAACACCGGGGAGCTGTTTTTT.

The rearrangement uses TRBV10-3 and TRBJ1-2, with a possible D match to TRBD1 (6 bases). Germline CDR1 reads ENHRY; CDR2 reads SYGVKD. V was clipped by 5 bases and J by 8 bases, with 9 bases between them. The CDR3 runs 11 residues. CDR3 residues: CAISTGYGYTF. Written as DNA, the CDR3 is TGTGCCATCAGTACAGGGTACGGCTACACCTTC.

This sequence joins TRBV6-4 and TRBJ1-2, with a weak D call TRBD1 (6 bases). V lost 10 bases and J lost 5, with 32 bases in between. CDR3 size: 18 residues. Germline V gene data show CDR1 as MRHNA and CDR2 as SNTAGT. CDR3 DNA: TGTGCCAAAGGGGGGGACAATCCGGATATAATGGCCTCTTATGGCTACACCTTC. Its translation is CAKGGDNPDIMASYGYTF.

The J gene is TRBJ1-1, the V gene TRBV19; the D is unclear. The germline CDR1 and CDR2 sequences are LNHDA and SQIVND (reference sequence). This CDR3 comprises 13 residues. The V and J ends lost 5 bases and 1 base respectively, with 8 bases between them. This CDR3 reads CASSARRNTEAFF. CDR3 bases: TGTGCCAGTAGTGCGAGGAGGAACACTGAAGCTTTCTTT.

V is TRBV4-1 and J is TRBJ2-2; D may be TRBD1 or TRBD2 (5 bases each). Germline V gene lookup returns CDR1 MGHRA and CDR2 YSYEKL. The V end lost 0 bases, the J end lost 3 bases, and 11 bases lay between the germline ends. There are 16 residues in the CDR3. CDR3 nucleotide sequence: TGCGCCAGCAGCCAAGACCCGGGACGGTACACCGGGGAGCTGTTTTTT. Its protein is CASSQDPGRYTGELFF.

This clone showed up just once. The chain is built from TRBV4-3 and TRBJ1-4; no definite D call. The CDR3 length is 13 residues. Germline loops: CDR1 LGHNA, CDR2 YSLEER. The V end lost 5 bases, the J end lost 8 bases, and 12 bases lay between the germline ends. The CDR3 reads CASSTLVGEKLFF. The CDR3 DNA reads TGCGCCAGCAGCACCTTGGTAGGCGAAAAACTGTTTTTT.

V usage is TRBV5-1 and J usage is TRBJ2-1; D perhaps matches TRBD1 (6 bases). Germline CDR1 is SGHRS and CDR2 is YFSETQ. The ends were cut back, 0 bases at V and 4 bases at J, with 17 bases in the middle. The CDR3 is 17 residues long. The CDR3 bases are TGCGCCAGCAGCTTGGCCACCACTCCAGGGGTATACAATGAGCAGTTCTTC. Its protein product is CASSLATTPGVYNEQFF.

The chain combines TRBV6-5 with TRBJ2-2; no definite D call. The length of the CDR3 is 13 residues. V was cut by 6 bases and J by 1 base, with 6 bases left in between. CDR1 MNHEY and CDR2 SVGAGI come from the germline V gene. The CDR3 is CASRSLNTGELFF. In nucleotides, the CDR3 is TGTGCCAGCAGGTCCTTGAACACCGGGGAGCTGTTTTTT.

The chain has TRBV6-5 and TRBJ2-1; 10 bases match TRBD1. Losses at the gene ends were 8 bases for V and 4 bases for J; bases not matched to a gene: 8. The CDR3 has 15 amino acids. The germline V gene encodes CDR1 MNHEY and CDR2 SVGAGI. For the CDR3, the DNA is TGTGCCAGCGGAATGAGGGACAGGGGATACAATGAGCAGTTCTTC. The encoded protein is CASGMRDRGYNEQFF.

The V gene is TRBV28, the J gene TRBJ1-1, with 9 bases identical to TRBD1. The V gene end was trimmed by 6 bases and the J gene end by 11 bases; junction bases not matched to a gene: 13. CDR1 is MDHEN, CDR2 SYDVKM, per germline. CDR3 size: 14 residues. CDR3 sequence: CASRPPGQGLRAFF. CDR3 bases: TGTGCCAGCAGGCCGCCGGGACAGGGCCTCAGGGCTTTCTTT.

The CDR3 bases are TGTGCCTGGAACAGAGTTCATACGCAGTATTTT. It is translated as CAWNRVHTQYF. The chain uses TRBV30 and TRBJ2-3, with D uncertain. The germline V and J ends were trimmed by 4 bases and 7 bases, with 9 bases remaining between them. This CDR3 region has 11 residues. From germline, CDR1 is GTSNPN and CDR2 SVGIG (reference sequence). Full variable domain (outside the CDR3, taken from reference TRBV30 and TRBJ2-3): SQTIHQWPATLVQPVGSPLSLECTVEGTSNPNLYWYRQAAGRGLQLLFYSVGIGQISSEVPQNLSASRPQDRQFILSSKKLLLSDSGFYLCAWNRVHTQYFGPGTRLTVL.

The chain employs TRBV9 and TRBJ1-4, with 11 bases fitting TRBD1. The germline V gene encodes CDR1 SGDLS and CDR2 YYNGEE. Losses at the gene ends were 4 bases for V and 7 bases for J; bases not matched to a gene: 9. This CDR3 is 16 amino acids long. CDR3 amino acids: CASSQDRGQTSEKLFF. CDR3 bases: TGTGCCAGCAGCCAGGACAGGGGGCAAACCAGTGAAAAACTGTTTTTT.

The chain employs TRBV7-8 and TRBJ1-1; tentative D call: TRBD1 (6 bases). The CDR3 length is 14 residues. Germline-derived CDR1 and CDR2 are SGHVS and FQNEAQ. Trimming cost V 5 bases and J 3 bases, with 13 bases left between them. The CDR3 sequence: CASSPPTGHTEAFF. The CDR3 DNA follows: TGTGCCAGCAGCCCCCCTACAGGGCACACTGAAGCTTTCTTT.